These 8 T cell receptor beta chains came from one sample sequenced in a study of long-term antiretroviral therapy in people with HIV. Researchers ran immunoSEQ v3.0 at survey level. The protocol was immunoSEQ multiplex PCR, while the TCRdb copy is restricted to in-frame clones and leaves out a portion. The profile covers about 23,000 clones, with around 81% appearing a single time and about 7.7% taken by the ten largest. Sample: unsorted PBMCs, taken 1.5 years after starting antiretroviral therapy. These receptor sequences come from a man under 40 with HIV.

This CDR3 is CASSYPKGELFF. In DNA form, the CDR3 reads TGTGCCAGCAGTTACCCCAAGGGGGAGCTGTTTTTT. The rearrangement joins TRBV6-5 to TRBJ2-2; D remains ambiguous. Germline CDR1 is MNHEY and CDR2 is SVGAGI. The CDR3 loop spans 12 amino acids. Trimming removed 2 bases from V and 8 bases from J, with 6 bases in between.

The rearrangement joins TRBV9 to TRBJ2-1, with D unresolved. CDR1 is SGDLS, CDR2 YYNGEE, per germline. The CDR3 covers 15 residues. V dropped 3 bases and J dropped 0 bases, with 10 bases sitting between them. CDR3 loop: CASSATRSSYNEQFF. CDR3 coding DNA: TGTGCCAGCAGCGCGACCCGGAGCTCCTACAATGAGCAGTTCTTC.

The CDR3 spells CASSSSSDGSNYGYTF. The CDR3 DNA sequence: TGTGCCAGCAGCTCCTCCTCTGACGGATCTAACTATGGCTACACCTTC. V and J are TRBV13 and TRBJ1-2; D is unresolved. The V end was cut by 4 bases, the J end by 0 bases, with 15 bases between. Germline CDR1 reads PRHDT; CDR2 reads FYEKMQ (reference sequence). The CDR3 sequence is 16 residues long.

This rearrangement joins TRBV7-8 to TRBJ2-7, with D perhaps TRBD1 (5 bases). Per germline, CDR1 SGHVS and CDR2 FQNEAQ. V was trimmed by 3 bases and J by 2 bases, leaving 14 bases between them. CDR3 length equals 15 residues. CDR3 protein: CASSFAAGKAYEQYF. Here the CDR3 DNA reads TGTGCCAGCAGCTTCGCGGCAGGGAAAGCCTACGAGCAGTACTTC.

The gene calls are TRBV2 and TRBJ1-5, with D possibly matching TRBD1 (5 bases). Germline lookup yields CDR1 SNHLY and CDR2 FYNNEI. Trimming shortened V by 2 bases and J by 1 base, and 6 bases separated the two germline ends. The CDR3 contains 14 residues. CDR3 loop: CASSERGSNQPQHF. The CDR3 DNA is TGTGCCAGCAGTGAAAGGGGAAGCAATCAGCCCCAGCATTTT.

As for this clone: Additional DNA sequences in this sample encode the identical CDR3. The V gene is TRBV6-5, the J gene TRBJ2-7; no clear D gene. Trimming took off 0 bases at V and 7 bases at J, with 13 bases between the two ends. This CDR3 contains 14 residues. Germline V CDR1 and CDR2: MNHEY, SVGAGI. The CDR3 protein is CASSYSAGPLEQYF. The CDR3 DNA is TGTGCCAGCAGTTACTCGGCAGGACCATTGGAGCAGTACTTC.

The J gene is TRBJ2-2, the V gene TRBV7-3, with D possibly being TRBD2 (6 bases). Deletions cut 5 bases from V and 1 base from J, with 26 bases between. The CDR3 loop spans 20 amino acids. Germline CDR1 and CDR2: SGHTA and FQGTGA. The CDR3 sequence is CASSIHPGLRHSENTGELFF. In nucleotides, the CDR3 is TGTGCCAGCAGCATACACCCGGGACTGAGACACTCCGAGAACACCGGGGAGCTGTTTTTT.

The chain combines TRBV28 with TRBJ1-2; no clear D gene. From germline, CDR1 is MDHEN and CDR2 SYDVKM. The CDR3 is 15 amino acids. With 1 base removed from V and 0 bases from J, the gap between germline ends came to 9 bases. CDR3 amino acids: CASSLSSGANYGYTF. The CDR3 DNA follows: TGTGCCAGCAGTTTATCATCCGGAGCTAACTATGGCTACACCTTC.